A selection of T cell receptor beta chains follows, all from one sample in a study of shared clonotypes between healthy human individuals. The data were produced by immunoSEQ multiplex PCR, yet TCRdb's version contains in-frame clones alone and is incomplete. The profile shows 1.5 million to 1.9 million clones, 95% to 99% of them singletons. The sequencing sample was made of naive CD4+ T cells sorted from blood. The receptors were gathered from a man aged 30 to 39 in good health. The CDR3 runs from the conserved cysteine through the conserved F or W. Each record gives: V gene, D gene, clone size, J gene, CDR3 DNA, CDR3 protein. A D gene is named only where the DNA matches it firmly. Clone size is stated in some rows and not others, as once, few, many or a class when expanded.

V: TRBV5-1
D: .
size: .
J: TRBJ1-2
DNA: TGCGCCAGCAGCTTATCGACCGAATATGGCTACACCTTC
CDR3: CASSLSTEYGYTF

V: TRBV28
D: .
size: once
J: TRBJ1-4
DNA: TGTGCCAGCAGTCCAAGACGGAATAATGAAAAACTGTTTTTT
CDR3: CASSPRRNNEKLFF

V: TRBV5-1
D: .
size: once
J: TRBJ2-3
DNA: TGCGCCAGCAGCTTGGCCGGCGCTAGCGTCACAGATACGCAGTATTTT
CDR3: CASSLAGASVTDTQYF

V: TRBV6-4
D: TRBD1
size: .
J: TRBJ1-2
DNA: TGTGCCAGCAGTGAGTCCGGGACAGGGCACTATGGCTACACCTTC
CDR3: CASSESGTGHYGYTF

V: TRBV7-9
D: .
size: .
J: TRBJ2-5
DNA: TGTGCCAGCAGCTTATTTAGGGTTTTGACTAACCAAGAGACCCAGTACTTC
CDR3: CASSLFRVLTNQETQYF

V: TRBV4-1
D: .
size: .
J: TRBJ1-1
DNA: TGCGCCAGCAGCCAACTCAGGGCTGGTGAAGCTTTCTTT
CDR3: CASSQLRAGEAFF

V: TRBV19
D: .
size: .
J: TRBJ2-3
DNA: TGTGCCAGTAGTATCTTGGGAAGGGGCACAGATACGCAGTATTTT
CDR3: CASSILGRGTDTQYF

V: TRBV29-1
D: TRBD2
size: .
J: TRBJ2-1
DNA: TGCAGCGTTGGCTGGACTAGCGGAGACAATGAGCAGTTCTTC
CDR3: CSVGWTSGDNEQFF

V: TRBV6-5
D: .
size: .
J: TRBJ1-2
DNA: TGTGCCAGCAGTTACTCTAGGACGCCTAACTATGGCTACACCTTC
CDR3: CASSYSRTPNYGYTF

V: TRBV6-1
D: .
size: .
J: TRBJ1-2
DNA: TGTGCCAGCCACGTCGGAGGACTAGGAATCTATGGCTACACCTTC
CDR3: CASHVGGLGIYGYTF

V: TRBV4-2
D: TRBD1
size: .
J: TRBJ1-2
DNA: TGTGCCAGCAGCCTAGGACAGGGGGCGGACTATGGCTACACCTTC
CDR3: CASSLGQGADYGYTF

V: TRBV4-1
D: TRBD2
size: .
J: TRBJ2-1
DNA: TGCGCCAGCAGCCCCCAACTAGCGGGGGGAACGCATGAGCAGTTCTTC
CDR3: CASSPQLAGGTHEQFF

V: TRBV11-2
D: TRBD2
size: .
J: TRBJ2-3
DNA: TGTGCCAGCAGCCTTATCTCTAGCGGGAGCTTGCGAGATACGCAGTATTTT
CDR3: CASSLISSGSLRDTQYF

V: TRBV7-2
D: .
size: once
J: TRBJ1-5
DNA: TGTGCCAGCAGCTTTAGGAGGCGGGAGGCCCAGCATTTT
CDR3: CASSFRRREAQHF

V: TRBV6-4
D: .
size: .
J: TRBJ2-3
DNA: TGTGCCAGCAGAGAGACAGGTCGCACAGATACGCAGTATTTT
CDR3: CASRETGRTDTQYF

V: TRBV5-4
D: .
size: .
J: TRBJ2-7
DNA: TGTGCCAGCAGCTTCGGGGGCCGGTTAGCTGAGCAGTACTTC
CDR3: CASSFGGRLAEQYF

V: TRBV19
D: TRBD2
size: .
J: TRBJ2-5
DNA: TGTGCCAGTCGGGGACTAGCGGGGAGGGGCTCCCAGTACTTC
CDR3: CASRGLAGRGSQYF

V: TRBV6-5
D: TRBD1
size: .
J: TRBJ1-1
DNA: TGTGCCAGCAGTTACATTGCGGGACAGGGCACTGAAGCTTTCTTT
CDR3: CASSYIAGQGTEAFF

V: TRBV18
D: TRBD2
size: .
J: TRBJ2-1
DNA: TGTGCCAGCTCACCACTACTAGCGGGAGGTCCGGGTTACAATGAGCAGTTCTTC
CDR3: CASSPLLAGGPGYNEQFF

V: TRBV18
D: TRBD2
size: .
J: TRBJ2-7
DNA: TGTGCCAGCTCGGACTATAGCGGGAGCCCCTTAAACGAGCAGTACTTC
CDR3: CASSDYSGSPLNEQYF

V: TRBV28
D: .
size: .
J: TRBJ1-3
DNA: TGTGCCAGCAGTTTAATCGGGGATAGAGGAAACACCATATATTTT
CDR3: CASSLIGDRGNTIYF

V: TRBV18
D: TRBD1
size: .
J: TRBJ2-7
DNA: TGTGCCAGCTCACCCCTGGGACAGGGTGAGCAGTACTTC
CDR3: CASSPLGQGEQYF

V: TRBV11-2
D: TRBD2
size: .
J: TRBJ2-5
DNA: TGTGCCAGCAGCTTAGGGCTAGCGGGAGTTATCGAGACCCAGTACTTC
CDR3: CASSLGLAGVIETQYF

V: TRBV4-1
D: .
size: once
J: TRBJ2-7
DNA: TGCGCCAGCAGCCAAGAATTCCCTGGCAGGGAGGATTCCTACGAGCAGTACTTC
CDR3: CASSQEFPGREDSYEQYF

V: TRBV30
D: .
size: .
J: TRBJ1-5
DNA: TGTGCCTGGACCGTACAGGGTAATCAGCCCCAGCATTTT
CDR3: CAWTVQGNQPQHF

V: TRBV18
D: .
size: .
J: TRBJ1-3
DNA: TGTGCCAGCTCACCAAATCAACGCTCTGGAAACACCATATATTTT
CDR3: CASSPNQRSGNTIYF

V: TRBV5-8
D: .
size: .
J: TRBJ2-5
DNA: TGTGCCAGCAGCCTAGGATCGGTAGTAGGAGAGACCCAGTACTTC
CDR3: CASSLGSVVGETQYF

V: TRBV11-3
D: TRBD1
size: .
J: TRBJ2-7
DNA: TGTGCCAGCAGCTTATCGGGACAGGGCTACGAGCAGTACTTC
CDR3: CASSLSGQGYEQYF

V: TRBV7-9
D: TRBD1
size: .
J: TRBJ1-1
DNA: TGTGCCAGCAGCGACAGGGGTACTGAAGCTTTCTTT
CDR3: CASSDRGTEAFF

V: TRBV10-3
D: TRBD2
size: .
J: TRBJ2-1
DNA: TGTGCCATCAGTGAGTCCAGAGGAGGGGGGTGGACTAGCGGTTACAATGAGCAGTTCTTC
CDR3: CAISESRGGGWTSGYNEQFF

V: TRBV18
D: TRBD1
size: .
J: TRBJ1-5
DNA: TGTGCCAGCTCACGGGGGACAGGGTCAAATCAGCCCCAGCATTTT
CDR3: CASSRGTGSNQPQHF

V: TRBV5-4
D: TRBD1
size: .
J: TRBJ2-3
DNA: TGTGCCAGCAGCTCCTACCCCGGGACAGACAACACAGATACGCAGTATTTT
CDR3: CASSSYPGTDNTDTQYF

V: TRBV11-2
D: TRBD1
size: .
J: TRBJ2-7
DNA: TGTGCCAGCAGCTTAGTAAGGGGACAGACCTACGAGCAGTACTTC
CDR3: CASSLVRGQTYEQYF